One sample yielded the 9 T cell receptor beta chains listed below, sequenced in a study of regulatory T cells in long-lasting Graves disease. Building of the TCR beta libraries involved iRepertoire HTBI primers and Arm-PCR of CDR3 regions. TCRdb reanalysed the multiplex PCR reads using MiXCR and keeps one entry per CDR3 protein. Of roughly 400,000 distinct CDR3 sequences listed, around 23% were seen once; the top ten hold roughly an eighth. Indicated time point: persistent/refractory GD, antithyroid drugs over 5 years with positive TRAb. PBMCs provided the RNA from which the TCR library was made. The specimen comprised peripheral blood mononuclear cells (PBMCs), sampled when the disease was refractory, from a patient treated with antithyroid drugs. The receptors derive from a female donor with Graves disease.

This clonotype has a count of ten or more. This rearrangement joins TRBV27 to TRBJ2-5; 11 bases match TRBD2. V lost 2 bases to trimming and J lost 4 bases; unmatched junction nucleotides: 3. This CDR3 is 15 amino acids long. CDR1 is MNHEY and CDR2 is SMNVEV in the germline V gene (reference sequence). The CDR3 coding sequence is TGTGCCAGCAGTTTAACCCTAGCGGGAGGAGAGACCCAGTACTTC. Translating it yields CASSLTLAGGETQYF.

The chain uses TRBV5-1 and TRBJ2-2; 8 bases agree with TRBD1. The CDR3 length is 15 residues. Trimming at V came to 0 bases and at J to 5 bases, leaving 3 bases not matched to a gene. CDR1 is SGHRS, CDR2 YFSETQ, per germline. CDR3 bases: TGCGCCAGCAGCTTGGATCGGACAGGGACCGGGGAGCTGTTTTTT. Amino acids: CASSLDRTGTGELFF.

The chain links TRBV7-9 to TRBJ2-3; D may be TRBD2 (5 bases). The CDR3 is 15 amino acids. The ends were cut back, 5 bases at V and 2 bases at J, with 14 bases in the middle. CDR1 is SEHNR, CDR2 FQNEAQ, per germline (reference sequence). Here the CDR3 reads CASSPGGGNTDTQYF. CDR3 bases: TGTGCCAGCAGCCCCGGTGGAGGAAACACAGATACGCAGTATTTT. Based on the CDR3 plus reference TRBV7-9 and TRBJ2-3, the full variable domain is DTGVSQNPRHKITKRGQNVTFRCDPISEHNRLYWYRQTLGQGPEFLTYFQNEAQLEKSRLLSDRFSAERPKGSFSTLEIQRTEQGDSAMYLCASSPGGGNTDTQYFGPGTRLTVL.

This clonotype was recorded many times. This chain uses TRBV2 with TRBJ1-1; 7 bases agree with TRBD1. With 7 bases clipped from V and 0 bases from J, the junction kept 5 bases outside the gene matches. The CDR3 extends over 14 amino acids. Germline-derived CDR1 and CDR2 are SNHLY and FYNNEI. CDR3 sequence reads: CASITGTVNTEAFF. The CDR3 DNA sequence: TGTGCCAGCATCACCGGGACAGTGAACACTGAAGCTTTCTTT. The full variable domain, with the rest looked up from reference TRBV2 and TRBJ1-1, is EPEVTQTPSHQVTQMGQEVILRCVPISNHLYFYWYRQILGQKVEFLVSFYNNEISEKSEIFDDQFSVERPDGSNFTLKIRSTKLEDSAMYFCASITGTVNTEAFFGQGTRLTVV.

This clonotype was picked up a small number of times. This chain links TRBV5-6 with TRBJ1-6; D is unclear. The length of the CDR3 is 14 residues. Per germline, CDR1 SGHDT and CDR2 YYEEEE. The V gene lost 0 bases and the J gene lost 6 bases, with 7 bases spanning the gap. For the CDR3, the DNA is TGTGCCAGCAGCTTGGGACATACTAATTCACCCCTCCACTTT. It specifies CASSLGHTNSPLHF.

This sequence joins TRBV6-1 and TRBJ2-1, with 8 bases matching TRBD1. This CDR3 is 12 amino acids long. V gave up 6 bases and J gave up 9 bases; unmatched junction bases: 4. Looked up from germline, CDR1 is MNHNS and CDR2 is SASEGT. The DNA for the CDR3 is TGTGCCAGCAGGCAGACAGGGGTTGAGCAGTTCTTC. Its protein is CASRQTGVEQFF.

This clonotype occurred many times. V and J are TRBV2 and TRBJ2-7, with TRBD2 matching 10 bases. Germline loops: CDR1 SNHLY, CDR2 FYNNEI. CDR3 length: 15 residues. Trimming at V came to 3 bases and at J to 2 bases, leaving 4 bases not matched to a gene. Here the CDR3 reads CASSDWTSGAYEQYF. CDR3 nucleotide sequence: TGTGCCAGCAGTGACTGGACTAGCGGAGCCTACGAGCAGTACTTC.

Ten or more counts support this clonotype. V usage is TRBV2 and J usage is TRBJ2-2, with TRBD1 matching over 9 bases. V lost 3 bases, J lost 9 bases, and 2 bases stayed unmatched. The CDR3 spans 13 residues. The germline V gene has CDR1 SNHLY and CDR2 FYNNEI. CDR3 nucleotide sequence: TGTGCCAGCAGTGAGGGACAGGGAAGGGAGCTGTTTTTT. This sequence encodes CASSEGQGRELFF. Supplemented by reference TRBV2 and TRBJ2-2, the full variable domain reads EPEVTQTPSHQVTQMGQEVILRCVPISNHLYFYWYRQILGQKVEFLVSFYNNEISEKSEIFDDQFSVERPDGSNFTLKIRSTKLEDSAMYFCASSEGQGRELFFGEGSRLTVL.

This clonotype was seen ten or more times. DNA for the CDR3: TGTGCCAGCGGGGGGGTCGGTGGCAATCAGCCCCAGCATTTT. This gives the protein CASGGVGGNQPQHF. V usage is TRBV2 and J usage is TRBJ1-5, with D possibly TRBD1 on 5 matching bases. V shed 8 bases and J shed 2 bases, with 13 bases lying between them. Per germline, CDR1 SNHLY and CDR2 FYNNEI. CDR3 length: 14 amino acids. Drawing the rest from reference TRBV2 and TRBJ1-5, the complete variable domain is EPEVTQTPSHQVTQMGQEVILRCVPISNHLYFYWYRQILGQKVEFLVSFYNNEISEKSEIFDDQFSVERPDGSNFTLKIRSTKLEDSAMYFCASGGVGGNQPQHFGDGTRLSIL.